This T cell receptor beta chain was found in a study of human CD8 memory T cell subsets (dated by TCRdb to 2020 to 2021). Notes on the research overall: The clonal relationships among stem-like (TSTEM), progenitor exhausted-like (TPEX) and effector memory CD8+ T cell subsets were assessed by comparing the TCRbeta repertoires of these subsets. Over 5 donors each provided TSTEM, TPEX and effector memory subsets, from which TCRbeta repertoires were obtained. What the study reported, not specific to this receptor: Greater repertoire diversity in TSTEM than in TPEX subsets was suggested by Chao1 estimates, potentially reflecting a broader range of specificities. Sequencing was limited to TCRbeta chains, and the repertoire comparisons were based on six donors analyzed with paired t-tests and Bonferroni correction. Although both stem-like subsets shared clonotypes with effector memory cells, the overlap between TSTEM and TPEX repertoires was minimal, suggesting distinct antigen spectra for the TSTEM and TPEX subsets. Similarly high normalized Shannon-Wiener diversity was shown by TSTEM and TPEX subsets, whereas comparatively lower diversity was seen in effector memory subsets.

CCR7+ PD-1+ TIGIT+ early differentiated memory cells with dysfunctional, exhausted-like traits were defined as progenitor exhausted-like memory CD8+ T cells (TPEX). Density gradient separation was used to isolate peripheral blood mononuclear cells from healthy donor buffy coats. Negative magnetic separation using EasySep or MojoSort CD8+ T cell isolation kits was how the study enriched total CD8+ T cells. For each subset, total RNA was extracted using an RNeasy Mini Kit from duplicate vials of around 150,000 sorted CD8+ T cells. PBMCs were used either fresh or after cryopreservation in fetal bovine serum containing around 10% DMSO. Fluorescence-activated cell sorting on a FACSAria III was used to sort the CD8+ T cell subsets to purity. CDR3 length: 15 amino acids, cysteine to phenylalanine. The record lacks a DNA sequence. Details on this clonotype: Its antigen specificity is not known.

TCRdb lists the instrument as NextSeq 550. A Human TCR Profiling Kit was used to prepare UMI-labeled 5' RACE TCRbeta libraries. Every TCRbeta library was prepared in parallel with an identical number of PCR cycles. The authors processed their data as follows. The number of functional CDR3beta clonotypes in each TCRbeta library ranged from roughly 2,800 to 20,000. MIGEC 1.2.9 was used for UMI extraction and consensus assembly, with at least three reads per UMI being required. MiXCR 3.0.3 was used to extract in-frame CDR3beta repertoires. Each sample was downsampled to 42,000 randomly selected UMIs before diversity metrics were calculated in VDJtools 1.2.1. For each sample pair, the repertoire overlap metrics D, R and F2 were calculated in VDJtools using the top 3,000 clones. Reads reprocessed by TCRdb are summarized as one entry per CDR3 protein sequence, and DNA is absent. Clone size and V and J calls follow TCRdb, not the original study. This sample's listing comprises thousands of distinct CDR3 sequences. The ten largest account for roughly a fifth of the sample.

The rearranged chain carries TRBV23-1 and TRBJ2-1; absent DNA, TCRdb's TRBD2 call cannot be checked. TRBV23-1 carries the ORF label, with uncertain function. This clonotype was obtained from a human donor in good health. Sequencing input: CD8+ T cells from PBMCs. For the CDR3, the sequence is CASRRRLAGENEQFF.